Ten or more counts support the clone carrying this TCR beta chain. The antigen is unknown. This sample is part of a study of T cells in Graves' hyperthyroidism and ophthalmopathy. Findings and limits, study-wide: With a median lead of around 6.7 months before onset, the model predicted ophthalmopathy.

When ophthalmopathy did not progress within 18 months, Graves' hyperthyroidism was considered stable. Uncontrolled infection, other autoimmune disease, pregnancy or lactation excluded patients. PBMCs came from 9 to 10 ml fresh peripheral blood. CDR3 length: 15 amino acids. Germline V gene lookup returns CDR1 ENHRY and CDR2 SYGVKD. V was pared by 3 bases and J by 2 bases, with 13 bases between. TCR beta CDR3 sequences were amplified from RNA transcripts. The HTBI primer set served for first-round RT-PCR of the TCR CDR3. TCRdb itself ran the multiplex PCR reads through MiXCR, one entry per CDR3 protein. The sample shows roughly 700,000 distinct CDR3 sequences, 35% of them seen only once.

What was sequenced was blood. This chain joins TRBV10-3 and TRBJ2-5, with a tentative D call TRBD1 (6 bases). The TCR originated in a woman aged 40 to 55 with Graves' hyperthyroidism. The CDR3 is CAISDEQGFQETQYF. The DNA of the CDR3 is TGTGCCATCAGTGACGAACAGGGTTTTCAAGAGACCCAGTACTTC.